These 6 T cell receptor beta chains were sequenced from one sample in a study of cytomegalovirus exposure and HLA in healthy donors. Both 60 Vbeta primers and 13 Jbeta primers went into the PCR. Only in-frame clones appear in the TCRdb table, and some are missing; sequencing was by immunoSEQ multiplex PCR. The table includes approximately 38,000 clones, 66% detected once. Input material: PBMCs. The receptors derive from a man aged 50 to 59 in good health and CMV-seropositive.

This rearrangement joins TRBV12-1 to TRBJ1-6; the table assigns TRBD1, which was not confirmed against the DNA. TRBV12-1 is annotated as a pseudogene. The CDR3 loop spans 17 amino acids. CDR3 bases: TGTGCCAGCAGCTTCCCGACAGCCAGCTCCTATAATTCACCCCTCCACTTT. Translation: CASSFPTASSYNSPLHF.

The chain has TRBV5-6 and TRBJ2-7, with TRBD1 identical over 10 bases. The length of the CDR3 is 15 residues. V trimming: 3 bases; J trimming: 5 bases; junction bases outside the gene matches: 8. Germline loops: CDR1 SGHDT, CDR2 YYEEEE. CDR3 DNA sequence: TGTGCCAGCAGCTATAGGGGGACAGGGGCCCACGAGCAGTACTTC. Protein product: CASSYRGTGAHEQYF.

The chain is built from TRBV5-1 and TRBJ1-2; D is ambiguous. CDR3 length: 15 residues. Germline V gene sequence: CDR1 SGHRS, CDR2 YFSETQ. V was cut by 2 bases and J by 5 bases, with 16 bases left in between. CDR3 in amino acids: CASSLSDYGAYGYTF. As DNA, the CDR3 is TGCGCCAGCAGCTTATCGGACTATGGCGCTTATGGCTACACCTTC.

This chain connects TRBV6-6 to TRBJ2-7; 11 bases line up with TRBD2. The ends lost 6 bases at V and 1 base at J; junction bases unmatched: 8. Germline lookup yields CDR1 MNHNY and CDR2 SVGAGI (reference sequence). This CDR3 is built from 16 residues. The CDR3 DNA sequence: TGTGCCAGCAGAGCTACCGGGACTAGCGGATCCTACGAGCAGTACTTC. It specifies CASRATGTSGSYEQYF.

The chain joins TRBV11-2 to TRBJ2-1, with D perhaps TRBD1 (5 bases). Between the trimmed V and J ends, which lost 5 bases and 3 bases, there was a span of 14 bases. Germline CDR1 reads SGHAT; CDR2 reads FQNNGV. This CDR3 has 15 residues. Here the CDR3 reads CASSMTVRDYNEQFF. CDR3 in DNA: TGTGCCAGCAGCATGACAGTGCGAGACTACAATGAGCAGTTCTTC.

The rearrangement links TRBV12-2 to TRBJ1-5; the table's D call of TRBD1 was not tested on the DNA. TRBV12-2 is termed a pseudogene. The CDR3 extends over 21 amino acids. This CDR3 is CASRSSGDLHRTEGPGQPQHF. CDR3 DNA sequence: TGTGCAAGTCGCTCTTCAGGGGACCTTCACCGTACAGAAGGGCCAGGTCAGCCCCAGCATTTT.